This passage covers 21 T cell receptor beta chains from one sample sequenced in a study of T-cell reconstitution after alpha-beta-depleted transplantation in children. Using unique molecular identifiers, the investigators prepared the TCRbeta library. TCRdb reprocessed the PCR reads with MiXCR, giving one entry per CDR3 protein. This sample has under 250,000 distinct CDR3 sequences, with roughly 7% found just once. The specimen comprised PBMCs, sampled before TCRalphabeta/CD19-depleted stem cell transplant. These receptors were taken from a boy aged 2-15 years with acute lymphoblastic leukemia, due to receive a stem cell transplant.

This clonotype was seen ten or more times. The gene calls are TRBV10-3 and TRBJ2-5, with 9 bases lining up with TRBD2. This CDR3 spans 14 amino acids. The germline V gene has CDR1 ENHRY and CDR2 SYGVKD. With V trimmed by 6 bases and J by 5 bases, 7 bases remained unmatched. The CDR3 DNA follows: TGTGCCATCAGCCTAGGGACTAGCTGGGAGACCCAGTACTTC. It is translated as CAISLGTSWETQYF.

The sample holds many counts of this clonotype. The chain joins TRBV11-2 to TRBJ2-2; D gene unclear. The CDR3 length is 14 residues. V was shortened by 2 bases and J by 0 bases, with 4 bases between the two germline ends. CDR1 and CDR2 (germline): SGHAT, FQNNGV. The DNA of the CDR3 is TGTGCCAGCAGCTTAAACACGAACACCGGGGAGCTGTTTTTT. Translation: CASSLNTNTGELFF.

This clonotype was picked up many times. The rearrangement uses TRBV7-2 and TRBJ2-1; D is possibly TRBD2 (5 bases). The germline CDR1 and CDR2 sequences are SGHTA and FQGNSA. V lost 5 bases and J lost 8, with 13 bases in between. This CDR3 is 13 amino acids long. The CDR3 here is CASSPKRGYEQFF. DNA for the CDR3: TGTGCCAGCAGCCCCAAACGGGGATATGAGCAGTTCTTC.

This clonotype was counted many times. The chain employs TRBV7-2 and TRBJ2-7; D is perhaps TRBD2 (6 bases). From germline, CDR1 is SGHTA and CDR2 FQGNSA. Trimming took 8 bases from V and 5 from J, leaving 13 bases between them. CDR3 size: 12 residues. CDR3 in amino acids: CASHKGLNEQYF. The CDR3 coding sequence is TGTGCCAGCCATAAGGGACTGAACGAGCAGTACTTC.

The V gene is TRBV7-9, the J gene TRBJ2-3; D is possibly TRBD2 (6 bases). The CDR3 totals 14 residues. V shed 6 bases and J shed 1 base, with 11 bases lying between them. Germline assignment: CDR1 SEHNR and CDR2 FQNEAQ (reference sequence). The CDR3 nucleotides are TGTGCCAGCAGAAACCAGCGGGGCACAGATACGCAGTATTTT. Translation: CASRNQRGTDTQYF.

This clonotype was observed many times. The chain employs TRBV27 and TRBJ1-1, with D possibly being TRBD1 (6 bases). This CDR3 comprises 15 residues. V was pared by 5 bases and J by 6 bases, with 19 bases between. Germline CDR1 is MNHEY and CDR2 is SMNVEV (reference sequence). In nucleotides, the CDR3 is TGTGCCAGCAGTCCACTACAGGGAGCCGCTTCTGAAGCTTTCTTT. It specifies CASSPLQGAASEAFF.

This clonotype was detected only a few times. This chain connects TRBV20-1 to TRBJ2-3; D may be TRBD2 (5 bases). V lost 5 bases to trimming and J lost 1 base, with 16 bases between them. CDR3 size: 15 residues. Germline CDR1 is DFQATT and CDR2 is SNEGSKA (reference sequence). The CDR3 coding sequence is TGCAGTGCTCCAAATCTAGAGGGTGGCACAGATACGCAGTATTTT. The encoded protein is CSAPNLEGGTDTQYF.

This clonotype was observed a few times. The chain links TRBV3-1 to TRBJ1-1, with a weak D call TRBD1 (5 bases). There are 14 residues in the CDR3. Trimming cost V 2 bases and J 1 base, with 8 bases left between them. The germline CDR1 and CDR2 sequences are LGHDT and YNNKEL (reference sequence). The CDR3 sequence: CASSQRGANTEAFF. The CDR3 region has the DNA TGTGCCAGCAGCCAACGAGGGGCGAACACTGAAGCTTTCTTT.

This clonotype was observed at least ten times. The chain employs TRBV29-1 and TRBJ2-1, with a possible D match to TRBD2 (6 bases). V lost 5 bases to trimming and J lost 2 bases, with 16 bases between them. The CDR3 has 15 amino acids. CDR1 SQVTM and CDR2 ANQGSEA come from the germline V gene. The CDR3, as DNA: TGCAGCGTTCTAAGGGCTAGCGAAACCTACAATGAGCAGTTCTTC. Its translation is CSVLRASETYNEQFF.

The CDR3 bases are TGCGCCAGCAGCTTGGAGGTGACTAGCGGTCTAAAGACCCAGTACTTC. It codes for CASSLEVTSGLKTQYF. The rearrangement uses TRBV5-1 and TRBJ2-5; 9 positions match TRBD2. The germline V gene has CDR1 SGHRS and CDR2 YFSETQ. Trimming cost V 0 bases and J 6 bases; bases outside gene matches: 9. The CDR3 is 16 residues long.

This clonotype was observed a few times. Here the CDR3 reads CASSLPKTGGKNYGYTF. The CDR3 bases are TGTGCCAGCAGCCTCCCCAAGACAGGGGGCAAAAACTATGGCTACACCTTC. J is TRBJ1-2 and V is TRBV27; 10 nucleotides line up with TRBD1. With V trimmed by 6 bases and J by 2 bases, 12 bases remained unmatched. The CDR3 is 17 amino acids. CDR1 is MNHEY and CDR2 is SMNVEV in the germline V gene (reference sequence).

This clonotype was seen many times. The rearrangement uses TRBV27 and TRBJ1-2; D remains unclear. CDR3 length: 12 amino acids. Per germline, CDR1 MNHEY and CDR2 SMNVEV (reference sequence). Trimming removed 7 bases from V and 4 bases from J, with 10 bases in between. The CDR3 sequence: CASISPLYGYTF. The DNA of the CDR3 is TGTGCCAGCATCTCACCCCTCTATGGCTACACCTTC.

The chain employs TRBV12-3 or TRBV12-4 and TRBJ2-1; 7 nucleotides agree with TRBD2. The CDR3 totals 15 residues. Trimming removed 6 bases from V and 3 bases from J; junction bases left unmatched: 8. The CDR3 is CASSLSGEGYNEQFF. CDR3 DNA sequence: TGTGCCAGCAGCCTGAGCGGGGAGGGCTACAATGAGCAGTTCTTC.

This clonotype has a count of ten or more. The chain joins TRBV29-1 to TRBJ1-1; no reliable D call. Trimming left V 6 bases short and J 1 base short, with 21 bases between. Per the germline V gene, CDR1 is SQVTM and CDR2 is ANQGSEA. This CDR3 comprises 16 residues. Here the CDR3 reads CSVITVPLRANTEAFF. The CDR3 nucleotides are TGCAGCGTCATTACAGTCCCTCTAAGGGCGAACACTGAAGCTTTCTTT.

This clonotype was seen at least ten times. The gene calls are TRBV12-3 or TRBV12-4 and TRBJ2-5; D unclear. This CDR3 spans 12 amino acids. V dropped 3 bases and J dropped 5 bases, with 7 bases sitting between them. The DNA of the CDR3 is TGTGCCAGCAGTTTCGACGGGGAGACCCAGTACTTC. This codes for CASSFDGETQYF.

This clonotype was observed at least ten times. This chain links TRBV6-5 with TRBJ1-4; D unclear. CDR3 size: 15 residues. V lost 0 bases, J lost 5 bases, and 10 bases lay in between. Germline V gene sequence: CDR1 MNHEY, CDR2 SVGAGI. The CDR3 bases are TGTGCCAGCAGTTACTCGTACAGTTTCAATGAAAAACTGTTTTTT. Translated, it gives CASSYSYSFNEKLFF.

This clonotype has at least ten counts. This chain joins TRBV12-3 or TRBV12-4 and TRBJ2-7, with D uncertain. V dropped 2 bases and J dropped 5 bases, with 16 bases sitting between them. The CDR3 is 15 residues long. The CDR3 region is CASSLPLRGGDEQYF. CDR3 sequence (DNA): TGTGCCAGCAGTTTACCACTGAGAGGTGGGGACGAGCAGTACTTC.

Ten or more counts support this clonotype. The chain recombines TRBV20-1 with TRBJ2-5; unclear D gene. This CDR3 is built from 12 residues. Trimming shortened V by 2 bases and J by 1 base, and 5 bases separated the two germline ends. From germline, CDR1 is DFQATT and CDR2 SNEGSKA (reference sequence). In nucleotides, the CDR3 is TGCAGTGCTAGAATAGTCCAAGAGACCCAGTACTTC. It encodes CSARIVQETQYF.

Many counts were recorded for this clonotype. The chain links TRBV29-1 to TRBJ2-1; 7 bases align to TRBD1. Per germline, CDR1 SQVTM and CDR2 ANQGSEA. This CDR3 has 14 amino acids. V gave up 4 bases and J gave up 7 bases; unmatched junction bases: 10. The CDR3 nucleotides are TGCAGCGTTGGGAGACAGGGCTTCAAAAATGAGCAGTTCTTC. Translation gives CSVGRQGFKNEQFF.

This clonotype has a handful of counts. The chain joins TRBV9 to TRBJ2-5; possibly TRBD1 or TRBD2 for D (5 bases each). Germline V gene data show CDR1 as SGDLS and CDR2 as YYNGEE. The CDR3 runs 15 residues. The V and J ends lost 3 bases and 1 base respectively, with 13 bases between them. CDR3 sequence: CASSALGAFQETQYF. The CDR3 DNA reads TGTGCCAGCAGCGCCCTCGGGGCTTTCCAAGAGACCCAGTACTTC.

The V call is TRBV3-1, the J call TRBJ2-6; D unresolved. Per the germline V gene, CDR1 is LGHDT and CDR2 is YNNKEL (reference sequence). The CDR3 is 13 residues long. The ends were cut back, 6 bases at V and 2 bases at J, with 5 bases in the middle. As DNA, the CDR3 is TGTGCCAGCAGGTCCGCTGGGGCCAACGTCCTGACTTTC. This sequence encodes CASRSAGANVLTF.